This is a list of T cell receptor beta chains from one sample in a study of blood T cells in healthy people across ages. One entry per CDR3 protein results from TCRdb running MiXCR on the 5' RACE reads. The sample records some 1.6 million distinct CDR3 sequences, approximately 32% being singletons. Sequenced sample: blood. All receptors derive from a woman in her 30s in good health. CDR3s include the opening cysteine and the closing phenylalanine or tryptophan. A D gene is named only where the DNA matches it firmly. Clone size is stated in some rows and not others, as once, few, many or a class when expanded.

j_gene | d_gene | abundance | v_gene | len | CDR3nt | CDR3aa
TRBJ1-1 | TRBD1 | NA | TRBV4-2 | 15 | TGTGCCAGCAGCCAAGTCGAGGGACAGGGGACTGAAGCTTTCTTT | CASSQVEGQGTEAFF
TRBJ2-5 | NA | NA | TRBV28 | 13 | TGTGCCAGCAGTTTTCTCCATCTAGAGACCCAGTACTTC | CASSFLHLETQYF
TRBJ1-1 | NA | NA | TRBV20-1 | 15 | TGCAGTGCTAGAGATGCGGTAGGGTGGAACACTGAAGCTTTCTTT | CSARDAVGWNTEAFF
TRBJ1-4 | TRBD1 | NA | TRBV5-1 | 15 | TGCGCCAGCAGCTTGGTGAGGACAGGGAATGAAGAACTGTTTTTT | CASSLVRTGNEELFF
TRBJ2-2 | TRBD2 | few | TRBV6-6 | 11 | TGTGCCTCTTACACCGGGGGGGAGCGGTTTTTT | CASYTGGERFF
TRBJ1-1 | TRBD1 | once | TRBV12-3/TRBV12-4 | 17 | TGTGCCAGCAGTTTAGTCGACAGGGTCTGGATGAACACTGAAGCTTTCTTT | CASSLVDRVWMNTEAFF
TRBJ1-1 | NA | few | TRBV6-5 | 16 | TGTGCCAGCAGTTACCGTCCGGGGGGAGGGGACACTGAAGCTTTCTTT | CASSYRPGGGDTEAFF
TRBJ2-2 | NA | NA | TRBV2 | 12 | TGTGCCAGCACCGCTGGGGTCGGGGAGCTGTTTTTT | CASTAGVGELFF
TRBJ2-7 | NA | once | TRBV19 | 15 | TGTGCCAGTAGTATCAGGAAGACCGGGAGCTACGAGCAGTACTTC | CASSIRKTGSYEQYF
TRBJ2-5 | NA | many | TRBV28 | 12 | TGTGCCAGCAGTTGGAAACAAGAGACCCAGTACTTC | CASSWKQETQYF
TRBJ2-7 | TRBD2 | NA | TRBV3-1 | 15 | TGTGCCAGCAGCCCGCGGGGGGCCCGATTCTACGAGCAGTACTTC | CASSPRGARFYEQYF
TRBJ2-7 | NA | many | TRBV10-2 | 12 | TGCGCCAGCAGCTTGACAGTATACGAGCAGTACTTC | CASSLTVYEQYF
TRBJ1-1 | NA | NA | TRBV29-1 | 14 | TGCAGCGTTCTATGTCAGGGTCAGAACACTGAAGCTTTCTTT | CSVLCQGQNTEAFF
TRBJ2-3 | TRBD1 | few | TRBV15 | 14 | TGTGCCACCAGCAAGTGGACAGGCCAAGATACGCAGTATTTT | CATSKWTGQDTQYF
TRBJ2-1 | TRBD2 | few | TRBV24-1 | 18 | TGTGCCACCAGTGATTTGACCCCCGGGACTAGCGGTTACAATGAGCAGTTCTTC | CATSDLTPGTSGYNEQFF
TRBJ2-5 | NA | NA | TRBV5-1 | 14 | TGTGCCAGCAGCTTAGGGGGGGCGGAAGAGACCCAGTACTTC | CASSLGGAEETQYF
TRBJ2-2 | NA | few | TRBV3-1 | 15 | TGTGCCAGCAGCCAACGGACAGCGAACACCGGGGAGCTGTTTTTT | CASSQRTANTGELFF
TRBJ2-1 | TRBD1 | NA | TRBV30 | 14 | TGTGCCTGGAGTGAGGACAGGGGACCTAATGAGCAGTTCTTC | CAWSEDRGPNEQFF
TRBJ2-1 | NA | few | TRBV7-3 | 17 | TGTGCCAGCAGCCAAAGGGTACGGCGGCTGCGTTACAATGAGCAGTTCTTC | CASSQRVRRLRYNEQFF
TRBJ1-2 | TRBD1 | NA | TRBV2 | 13 | TGTGCCAGCACTCCCGGGACAGCCTATGGCCACACCTTC | CASTPGTAYGHTF
TRBJ2-3 | TRBD2 | NA | TRBV6-5 | 17 | TGTGCCAGCAGTTCCCCTCTATCGGGAGGGCCTCAGAGTACGCAGTATTTT | CASSSPLSGGPQSTQYF
TRBJ2-7 | NA | NA | TRBV7-9 | 12 | TGTGCCAGCAGCCGCAGACTAGAGGAGCAGTACTTC | CASSRRLEEQYF
TRBJ2-3 | NA | NA | TRBV7-3 | 19 | TGTGCCAGCAGCTTAAATGGGGGGATCGGAATTATTAACACAGGTACGCAGTATTTT | CASSLNGGIGIINTGTQYF
TRBJ2-1 | NA | NA | TRBV25-1 | 15 | TGTGCCAGCAGTGAACTGGAGGGGGCCTACAATGAGCAGTTCTTC | CASSELEGAYNEQFF
TRBJ1-2 | TRBD1 | NA | TRBV7-9 | 13 | TGTGCCAGCGGACAGACAGGGGCGTATGGCTACACCTTC | CASGQTGAYGYTF
TRBJ2-6 | NA | once | TRBV7-8 | 16 | TGTGCCAGCAGCGCTGCAGGCGACTCTGGGGCCAACGTCCTGACTTTC | CASSAAGDSGANVLTF
TRBJ2-7 | TRBD1 | few | TRBV28 | 15 | TGTGCCAGCAGCGGGACGGGACAGGGCCTATACGAGCAGTACTTC | CASSGTGQGLYEQYF